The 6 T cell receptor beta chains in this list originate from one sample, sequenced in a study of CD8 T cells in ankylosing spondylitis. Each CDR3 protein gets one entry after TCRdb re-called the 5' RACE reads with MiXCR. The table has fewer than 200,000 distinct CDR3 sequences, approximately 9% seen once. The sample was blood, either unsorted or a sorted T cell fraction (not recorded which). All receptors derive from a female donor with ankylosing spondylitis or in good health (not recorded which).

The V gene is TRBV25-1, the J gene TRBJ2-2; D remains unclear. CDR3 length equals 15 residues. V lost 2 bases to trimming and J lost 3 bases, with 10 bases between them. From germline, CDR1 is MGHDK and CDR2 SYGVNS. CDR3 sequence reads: CASSEPRADTGELFF. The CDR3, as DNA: TGTGCCAGCAGTGAACCCCGGGCGGACACCGGGGAGCTGTTTTTT.

The CDR3 nucleotides read TGTGCCAGCAGTTTACGTCTTAGTGGGGTCTATGGCTACACCTTC. Its protein product is CASSLRLSGVYGYTF. The chain has TRBV7-6 and TRBJ1-2; no firm D call. This CDR3 is 15 amino acids long. Germline V gives CDR1 SGHVS, CDR2 FNYEAQ. Trimming removed 6 bases at V and 4 bases at J, with 18 bases between. Combining the CDR3 with reference TRBV7-6 and TRBJ1-2 gives the whole variable domain GAGVSQSPRYKVTKRGQDVALRCDPISGHVSLYWYRQALGQGPEFLTYFNYEAQQDKSGLPNDRFSAERPEGSISTLTIQRTEQRDSAMYRCASSLRLSGVYGYTFGSGTRLTVV.

The DNA for the CDR3 is TGTGCCAGCTCACCGGTGGGCAGGGAAGAGACCCAGTACTTC. This encodes CASSPVGREETQYF. The V and J genes are TRBV18 and TRBJ2-5; TRBD1 might be the D (5 bases). The germline V gene encodes CDR1 KGHSH and CDR2 LQKENI. Trimming removed 3 bases from V and 3 bases from J, with 11 bases in between. The CDR3 sequence is 14 residues long.

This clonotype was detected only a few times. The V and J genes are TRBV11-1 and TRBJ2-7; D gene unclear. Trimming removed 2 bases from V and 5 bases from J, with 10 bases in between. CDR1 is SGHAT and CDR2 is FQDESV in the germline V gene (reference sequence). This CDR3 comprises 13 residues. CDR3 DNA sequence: TGTGCCAGCAGCTTAACAGCGCTCGACGAGCAGTACTTC. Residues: CASSLTALDEQYF.

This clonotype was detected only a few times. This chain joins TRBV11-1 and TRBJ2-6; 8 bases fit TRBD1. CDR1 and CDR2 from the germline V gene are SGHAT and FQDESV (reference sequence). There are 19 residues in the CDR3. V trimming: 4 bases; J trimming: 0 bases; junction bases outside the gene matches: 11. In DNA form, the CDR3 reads TGTGCCAGCAGCTCCTTCCGGACAGGGATTAACTCTGGGGCCAACGTCCTGACTTTC. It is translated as CASSSFRTGINSGANVLTF.

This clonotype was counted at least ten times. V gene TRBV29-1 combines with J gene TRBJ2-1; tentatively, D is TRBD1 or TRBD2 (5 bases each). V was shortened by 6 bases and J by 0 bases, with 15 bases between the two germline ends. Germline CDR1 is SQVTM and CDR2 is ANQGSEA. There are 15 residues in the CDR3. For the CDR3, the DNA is TGCAGCGTCCGTGGGACGGAGAGCTCCTACAATGAGCAGTTCTTC. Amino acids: CSVRGTESSYNEQFF.